Listed below are T cell receptor beta chains from one sample, sequenced in a study of regulatory T cells in long-lasting Graves disease. TCRdb redid the calling of the multiplex PCR reads with MiXCR, one entry per CDR3 protein. The sample lists hundreds of thousands of distinct CDR3 sequences, about 16% seen once, with around 13% in the top ten. The data also belong to a second study, concerning T cells in Graves' hyperthyroidism and ophthalmopathy.

The sample here was peripheral blood mononuclear cells (PBMCs), taken at new diagnosis, from a patient treated with antithyroid drugs. The receptors were gathered from a man younger than 35 with Graves disease. Each CDR3 is given with its conserved first and last residue. Each record gives: D gene, clone size, V gene, J gene, CDR3 DNA, CDR3 protein. A D gene is named only where the DNA matches it firmly. The size field is filled for only some rows; it gives once, few, many or a size class.

>NA|few|TRBV20-1|TRBJ1-2
TGCAGTGCTAGTCACCAGAATAACTATGGCTACACCTTC
CSASHQNNYGYTF
>TRBD1|NA|TRBV12-3/TRBV12-4|TRBJ1-1
TGTGCCAGCAGTTTAGTAGACAGGGGAACCACTGAAGCTTTCTTT
CASSLVDRGTTEAFF
>TRBD2|many|TRBV5-1|TRBJ2-3
TGCGCCAGCAGCTCCCAAGCGGCGGGAGGGGCAGATACGCAGTATTTT
CASSSQAAGGADTQYF
>NA|once|TRBV10-3|TRBJ2-3
TGTGCCATCAGAGGAAACACGGAGAGTGCAGATACGCAGTATTTT
CAIRGNTESADTQYF
>TRBD1|NA|TRBV6-1|TRBJ1-2
TGTGCCGCGAGACAGGGGGAGAGGGATGGCTACACCTTC
CAARQGERDGYTF
>NA|NA|TRBV15|TRBJ2-7
TGTGCCACCAGCGAGTCCCCGGGACAATCCTACGAGCAGTACTTC
CATSESPGQSYEQYF
>NA|few|TRBV9|TRBJ2-1
TGTGCCAGCGGGACAATGAGCAATGAGCAGTTCTTC
CASGTMSNEQFF
>NA|many|TRBV12-5|TRBJ2-3
TGTGCTAGTGGTTTGGTACTAGGCGGACACACAGATACGCAGTATTTT
CASGLVLGGHTDTQYF
>TRBD2|many|TRBV20-1|TRBJ2-1
TGCAGTGCTCCTGGACTAGCGGGAGCAGCTGGGGATGAGCAGTTCTTC
CSAPGLAGAAGDEQFF
>NA|few|TRBV29-1|TRBJ2-3
TGCAGCGCCTTGCTCCGGGGAGCAGATACGCAGTATTTT
CSALLRGADTQYF